A selection of T cell receptor beta chains follows, all from one sample in a study of T cells in Graves' hyperthyroidism and ophthalmopathy. TCRdb itself ran the multiplex PCR reads through MiXCR, one entry per CDR3 protein. Found here are 450,000 to 700,000 distinct CDR3 sequences, roughly 50% of them singletons; the top ten hold around 8%. Material for sequencing was peripheral blood or thyroid tissue (not recorded which). Receptors originate from a woman younger than 35 with Graves' hyperthyroidism. CDR3s include the opening cysteine and the closing phenylalanine or tryptophan. D genes are given only for firm matches. Only part of the rows carry a size: once, few, many, or a class if the clone is expanded.

V gene	J gene	D gene	clone size	CDR3 length	CDR3 DNA	CDR3 protein
TRBV6-1	TRBJ2-2	TRBD2	.	14	TGTGCCAGCAGTTTCCGGCGGGGGTTTGGGGAGCTGTTTTTT	CASSFRRGFGELFF
TRBV7-9	TRBJ2-7	TRBD2	once	15	TGTGCCAGCAGACCACTAGCGGGAGTATCCTACGAGCAGTACTTC	CASRPLAGVSYEQYF
TRBV7-9	TRBJ2-2	TRBD2	.	16	TGTGCCAGCACCCGTGGGGCTAGCGGGAGCACCGGGGAGCTGTTTTTT	CASTRGASGSTGELFF
TRBV5-6	TRBJ1-4	.	.	16	TGTGCCAGCAGCCAAGGATTTCGAACAACTAATGAAAAACTGTTTTTT	CASSQGFRTTNEKLFF
TRBV4-1	TRBJ2-7	.	.	15	TGCGCCAGCAGCCAAGAAAACCGAGACTCCTACGAGCAGTACTTC	CASSQENRDSYEQYF
TRBV19	TRBJ1-5	TRBD1	many	17	TGTGCCAGTAGTGTGGGACAGGGGAATATTGGGAATCAGCCCCAGCATTTT	CASSVGQGNIGNQPQHF
TRBV24-1	TRBJ2-3	.	many	17	TGTGCCACCAGTGACCCACACAGGGCCGGAGGCACAGATACGCAGTATTTT	CATSDPHRAGGTDTQYF
TRBV24-1	TRBJ1-2	TRBD1	.	11	TGTGCCACCGAGACAGGGGATGGCTACACCTTC	CATETGDGYTF
TRBV7-2	TRBJ2-5	.	many	14	TGTGCCAGCAGCTTAGGTCGGAGCCAAGAGACCCAGTACTTC	CASSLGRSQETQYF
TRBV4-1	TRBJ2-7	TRBD1	many	14	TGCGCCAGCAGCCAAGTGACAGGGAACTACGAGCAGTACTTC	CASSQVTGNYEQYF
TRBV5-6	TRBJ2-7	.	many	13	TGTGCCAGCAGCCCCCTCAATTTCTACGAGCAGTACTTC	CASSPLNFYEQYF
TRBV30	TRBJ1-5	.	.	13	TGTGCCTGGAGTACCCACATAACCCAGCCCCAGCATTTT	CAWSTHITQPQHF
TRBV3-1	TRBJ2-2	.	.	12	TGTGCCAGCAGCCACTCAACCGGGGAGCTGTTTTTT	CASSHSTGELFF
TRBV7-2	TRBJ1-5	TRBD1	.	16	TGTGCCAGCAGCTTAGTAGGGGACAGGGGGCTGATGCCCCAACATTTT	CASSLVGDRGLMPQHF
TRBV5-1	TRBJ1-2	TRBD1	.	15	TGCGCCAGCAGCTTCGGGACAGGGACCAACTATGGCTACACCTTC	CASSFGTGTNYGYTF
TRBV12-5	TRBJ1-1	.	.	14	TGTGCTAGTGGTTTAGGAGGGAAATACACTGAAGCTTTCTTT	CASGLGGKYTEAFF
TRBV5-1	TRBJ1-2	.	many	13	TGCGCCAGCAGCTATAAGACAGACAGCGGCTACACCTTC	CASSYKTDSGYTF
TRBV20-1	TRBJ2-3	.	few	13	TGCAGTGCCCTTCAGGGTAGCACAGATACGCAGTATTTT	CSALQGSTDTQYF
TRBV19	TRBJ2-7	.	many	14	TGTGCCAGTAGTATAGATCGAACCGGGACCGCGTCAAGCTTC	CASSIDRTGTASSF
TRBV6-4	TRBJ2-2	TRBD1	many	14	TGTGCCAGCAGCCCGGACAGGGGTCCCGGGGAGCTGTTTTTT	CASSPDRGPGELFF
TRBV7-2	TRBJ1-1	TRBD1	few	18	TGCGCCAGCAGCCAAGCGAAGGGGGCAGGGGAACTGAACACTGAAGCTTTCTTT	CASSQAKGAGELNTEAFF
TRBV6-5	TRBJ2-2	.	many	14	TGTGCCAGCAGTTACGATGAGGGCACCGGGGAGCTGTTTTTT	CASSYDEGTGELFF
TRBV7-6	TRBJ2-2	TRBD1	.	20	TGTGCCAGCAGCTTAGCGTCCGGACAGGGGGTAGCGGACGGTTCCGGGGAGCTGTTTTTT	CASSLASGQGVADGSGELFF
TRBV10-3	TRBJ2-1	TRBD2	few	16	TGTGCCATCAGTGCCCTAGCGGGAGGGCCATGGAATGAGCAGTTCTTC	CAISALAGGPWNEQFF
TRBV7-2	TRBJ2-3	TRBD2	.	15	TGTGCCAGCAGCTTGACTAGCGGGAGCACAGGTACGCAGTATTTT	CASSLTSGSTGTQYF
TRBV27	TRBJ1-1	.	many	15	TGTGCCAGCAAAGGCTGGGCTGGACCTAACACTGAAGCTTTCTTT	CASKGWAGPNTEAFF
TRBV7-9	TRBJ2-7	.	many	13	TGTGCCAGCAGCCGTGGGGGAGAAAACGAGCAGTACTTC	CASSRGGENEQYF
TRBV7-9	TRBJ2-1	TRBD2	.	16	TGTGCCAGCAGCCGGGCGGGACTAGCGGGATTGGATGAGCAGTTCTTC	CASSRAGLAGLDEQFF
TRBV20-1	TRBJ2-7	.	.	14	TGCAGTGCTAGAGCCCCCGGGAGTAGGTACGAGCAGTACTTC	CSARAPGSRYEQYF
TRBV4-2	TRBJ2-6	.	many	19	TGTGCCAGCAGCACCCTCCCAACTAGCAACTCTATGGGGGCCAACGTCCTGACTTTC	CASSTLPTSNSMGANVLTF
TRBV20-1	TRBJ1-5	.	many	14	TGCAGTGCTAGAGATTGGGCGAAAAATCAGCCCCAGCATTTT	CSARDWAKNQPQHF
TRBV6-5	TRBJ1-6	TRBD1	.	15	TGTGCCAGCAGTTACTCGAGACAGGGAAATTCACCCCTCCACTTT	CASSYSRQGNSPLHF
TRBV2	TRBJ1-4	.	many	16	TGTGCCAGCAGTGCTGACAAGCCTGCAACTAATGAAAAACTGTTTTTT	CASSADKPATNEKLFF
TRBV5-6	TRBJ1-1	.	few	15	TGTGCCAGCAGCTTGGGGGGCAGTTTACTCTTGCAAGCTTTCTTT	CASSLGGSLLLQAFF
TRBV7-2	TRBJ2-7	.	.	15	TGTGCCAGCAGCTCCCAGGAGGGCGGGATCTACGAGCAGTACTTC	CASSSQEGGIYEQYF
TRBV5-6	TRBJ2-1	.	.	13	TGTGCCAGCAGCTTGCTACGGGACAATGAGCAGTTCTTC	CASSLLRDNEQFF
TRBV10-2	TRBJ2-7	.	.	11	TGCGCCAGCAGTGCAGTGGGGGAGCAGCACTTC	CASSAVGEQHF
TRBV24-1	TRBJ1-1	.	many	13	TGTGCCACCAGTGATGCGGAGAACACTGAAGCTTTCTTT	CATSDAENTEAFF
TRBV3-1	TRBJ2-7	.	few	13	TGTGCCAGCAGCCAGGGGGCTCTAGGGGAGCAGTACTTC	CASSQGALGEQYF
TRBV6-1	TRBJ2-7	.	.	15	TGTGCCAGCAGTGCTCCGGATGGCTACACCTACGAGCAGTACTTC	CASSAPDGYTYEQYF
TRBV10-3	TRBJ2-7	.	.	14	TGTGCCATCACTGGGGAGAGGCTAGCCTACGAGCAGTACTTC	CAITGERLAYEQYF
TRBV25-1	TRBJ1-4	.	many	14	TGTGCCAGCAGTGAATCCCGGGGGGATGAAAAACTGTTTTTT	CASSESRGDEKLFF
TRBV24-1	TRBJ2-7	TRBD1	.	15	TGTGCCACCAGTGACCCTAGTAGCGGACAGGGCGAGCAGTACTTC	CATSDPSSGQGEQYF
TRBV20-1	TRBJ2-7	TRBD2	many	15	TGCAGTGCTAGACCCCCCCTAGCGGACTCCTACGAGCAGTACTTC	CSARPPLADSYEQYF
TRBV4-2	TRBJ2-5	.	many	13	TGTGCCAGCAGCCAGGGAAGCCAAGAGACCCAGTACTTC	CASSQGSQETQYF
TRBV24-1	TRBJ2-1	TRBD1	few	16	TGTGCCACCAGTGGTTTCGGGGACAGGGTGTACAATGAGCAGTTCTTC	CATSGFGDRVYNEQFF
TRBV7-2	TRBJ2-6	.	many	16	TGTGCCAGCAGCTTGAGAGTGGTACCTGGGGCCAACGTCCTGACTTTC	CASSLRVVPGANVLTF
TRBV20-1	TRBJ2-2	.	many	14	TGCAGTGCTAGAGAATCACACGTCGGCGGGGAGCTGTTTTTT	CSARESHVGGELFF
TRBV2	TRBJ2-1	.	.	12	TGTGCCAGCAGTGTCGAGACCAATGAGCAGTTCTTC	CASSVETNEQFF
TRBV19	TRBJ1-2	.	many	13	TGTGCCAGTAGTCCCCGGACCAACTATGGCTACACCTTC	CASSPRTNYGYTF
TRBV24-1	TRBJ2-2	TRBD1	few	16	TGTGCCACCAGTGATTTTACAGGGGTCGACACCGGGGAGCTGTTTTTT	CATSDFTGVDTGELFF